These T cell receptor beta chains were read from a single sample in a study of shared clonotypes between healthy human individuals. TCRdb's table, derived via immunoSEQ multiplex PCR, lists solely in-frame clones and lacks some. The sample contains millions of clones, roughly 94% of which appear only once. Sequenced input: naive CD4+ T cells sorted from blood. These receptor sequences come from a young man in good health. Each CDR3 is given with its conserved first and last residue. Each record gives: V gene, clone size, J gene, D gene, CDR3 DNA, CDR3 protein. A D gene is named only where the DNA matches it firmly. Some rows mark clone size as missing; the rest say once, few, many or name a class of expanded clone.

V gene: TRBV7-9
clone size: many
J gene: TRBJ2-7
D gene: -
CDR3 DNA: TGTGCCACGCAGGGGAATGGTGACGAGCAGTACTTC
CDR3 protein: CATQGNGDEQYF

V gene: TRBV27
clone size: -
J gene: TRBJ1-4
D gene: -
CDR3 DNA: TGTGCCAGCAGTCCCCAGTTTCTAGGGGCTAATGAAAAACTGTTTTTT
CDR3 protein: CASSPQFLGANEKLFF

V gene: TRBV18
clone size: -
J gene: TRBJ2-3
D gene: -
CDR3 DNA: TGTGCCAGCTCACCACCTACGGGCACAGATACGCAGTATTTT
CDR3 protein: CASSPPTGTDTQYF

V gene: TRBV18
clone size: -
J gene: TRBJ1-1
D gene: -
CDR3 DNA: TGTGCCAGCTCACAATTCAGGAGCCAGAACACTGAAGCTTTCTTT
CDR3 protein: CASSQFRSQNTEAFF

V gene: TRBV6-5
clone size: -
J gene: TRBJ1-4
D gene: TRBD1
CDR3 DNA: TGTGCCAGCAGTTACCCTGGACAGGATAACAGGAAACTGTTTTTT
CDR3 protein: CASSYPGQDNRKLFF

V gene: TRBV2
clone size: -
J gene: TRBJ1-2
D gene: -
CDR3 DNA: TGTGCCAGCAGGCTCTATGGCTACACCTTC
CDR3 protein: CASRLYGYTF

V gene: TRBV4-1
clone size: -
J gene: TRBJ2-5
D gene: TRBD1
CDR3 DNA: TGCGCCAGCAGCCGACAACAGGGGGCTTATGAGACCCAGTACTTC
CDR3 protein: CASSRQQGAYETQYF

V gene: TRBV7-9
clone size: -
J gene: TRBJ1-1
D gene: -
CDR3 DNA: TGTGCCAGCAGCTTTCTTTCAGTGAACACTGAAGCTTTCTTT
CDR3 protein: CASSFLSVNTEAFF

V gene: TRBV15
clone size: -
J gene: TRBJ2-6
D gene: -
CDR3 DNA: TGTGCCACCAGCAGAGACGAGGCGAGCTCTGGGGCCAACGTCCTGACTTTC
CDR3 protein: CATSRDEASSGANVLTF

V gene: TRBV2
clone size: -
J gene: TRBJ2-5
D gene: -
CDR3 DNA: TGTGCCAGCAGTGAAGCGCTTACAGATTTCGAGACCCAGTACTTC
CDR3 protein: CASSEALTDFETQYF

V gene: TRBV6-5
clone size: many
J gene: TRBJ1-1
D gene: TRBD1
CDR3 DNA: TGTGCCAGCAGGTTGGGAGGGGGCAATGAAGCTTTCTTT
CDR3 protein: CASRLGGGNEAFF

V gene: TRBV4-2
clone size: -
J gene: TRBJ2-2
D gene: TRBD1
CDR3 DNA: TGTGCCAGCAGCTTAGGGACAGGGGTGAACACCGGGGAGCTGTTTTTT
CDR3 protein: CASSLGTGVNTGELFF

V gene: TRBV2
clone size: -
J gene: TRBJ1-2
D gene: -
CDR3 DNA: TGTGCCAGCAGTGATTCAGGGAACTATGGCTACACCTTC
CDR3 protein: CASSDSGNYGYTF

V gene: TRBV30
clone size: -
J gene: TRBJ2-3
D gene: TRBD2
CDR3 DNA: TGTGCCTGGAGTCTTCTTCGACTAGCGAGCACAGATACGCAGTATTTT
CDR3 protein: CAWSLLRLASTDTQYF

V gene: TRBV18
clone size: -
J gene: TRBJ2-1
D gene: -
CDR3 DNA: TGTGCCAGCTCACGGCAGGGGGGCAGCTCCTACAATGAGCAGTTCTTC
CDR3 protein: CASSRQGGSSYNEQFF

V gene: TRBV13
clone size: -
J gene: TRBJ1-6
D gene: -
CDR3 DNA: TGTGCCAGCCTTCCTCACCAGAGCCATAATTCACCCCTCCACTTT
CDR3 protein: CASLPHQSHNSPLHF

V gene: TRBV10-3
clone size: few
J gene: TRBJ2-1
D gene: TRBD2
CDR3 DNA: TGTGCCACGGGACTAGTAAACAATGAGCAGTTCTTC
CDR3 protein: CATGLVNNEQFF

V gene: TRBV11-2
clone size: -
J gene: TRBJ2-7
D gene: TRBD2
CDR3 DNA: TGTGCCAGCGGGGTAAGCGGGAGGTTGAACTACGAGCAGTACTTC
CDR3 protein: CASGVSGRLNYEQYF

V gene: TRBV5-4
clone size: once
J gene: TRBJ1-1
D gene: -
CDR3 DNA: TGTGCCAGCAGCCCAAGGGACCGAGGAACCATGAACACTGAAGCTTTCTTT
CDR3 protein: CASSPRDRGTMNTEAFF